Presented here are 22 T cell receptor beta chains from one specimen sequenced in a study of PD-1 blockade in classical Hodgkin lymphoma. The time point here: cycle 4 day 1 (C4D1), after about 6 weeks of nivolumab. Every patient was affected by relapse after autologous stem cell transplantation, while exposure to brentuximab vedotin was not uniform. Sequencing was performed with immunoSEQ multiplex PCR; in TCRdb, only in-frame clones are kept and a portion is missing. The repertoire consists of some 45,000 clones, with around 80% occurring once and the leading ten covering around a third. This specimen was peripheral blood mononuclear cells (PBMCs), taken before the fourth cycle of nivolumab. These receptors all come from a human donor with classical Hodgkin lymphoma.

The rearrangement links TRBV18 to TRBJ2-3; the D gene is possibly TRBD2 (6 bases). The CDR3 sequence is 14 residues long. The V end lost 3 bases, the J end lost 4 bases, and 11 bases lay between the germline ends. The germline V gene has CDR1 KGHSH and CDR2 LQKENI. The CDR3 nucleotides are TGTGCCAGCTCACCCCTGTCGGGGGCAGATACGCAGTATTTT. Translation gives CASSPLSGADTQYF.

This clone is medium-sized (0.01 to 0.1%). The chain links TRBV7-8 to TRBJ1-6; 8 bases map to TRBD1. After removal of 5 bases from V and 10 bases from J, the junction contained 7 bases not matched to a gene. This CDR3 contains 14 residues. Germline CDR1 is SGHVS and CDR2 is FQNEAQ. The CDR3 DNA sequence: TGTGCCAGCAGCACGGACAGGGCGGGATCACCCCTCCACTTT. Translated, it gives CASSTDRAGSPLHF.

J is TRBJ1-5 and V is TRBV7-3; D call uncertain. V was trimmed by 1 base and J by 6 bases, leaving 7 bases between them. The CDR3 is 13 residues long. Germline V gene lookup returns CDR1 SGHTA and CDR2 FQGTGA. CDR3 residues: CASSLMEGQPQHF. Written as DNA, the CDR3 is TGTGCCAGCAGCTTAATGGAAGGTCAGCCCCAGCATTTT.

The CDR3 loop reads CASSSSGGGNTIYF. The CDR3 DNA follows: TGTGCCAGCAGTTCCTCAGGGGGGGGAAACACCATATATTTT. V gene TRBV6-6 combines with J gene TRBJ1-3, with 7 bases matching TRBD1. V gave up 4 bases and J gave up 4 bases; unmatched junction bases: 4. The CDR3 totals 14 residues. CDR1 and CDR2 from the germline V gene are MNHNY and SVGAGI (reference sequence).

The chain has TRBV18 and TRBJ1-2; 7 nucleotides match TRBD1. CDR3 length: 15 residues. Germline loops: CDR1 KGHSH, CDR2 LQKENI. V lost 4 bases to trimming and J lost 5 bases; unmatched junction nucleotides: 10. CDR3 amino acids: CASSQSRDSPYGYTF. CDR3 sequence (DNA): TGTGCCAGCTCACAGTCTCGGGACAGCCCATATGGCTACACCTTC. Together with reference TRBV18 and TRBJ1-2, the CDR3 gives the full variable domain: NAGVMQNPRHLVRRRGQEARLRCSPMKGHSHVYWYRQLPEEGLKFMVYLQKENIIDESGMPKERFSAEFPKEGPSILRIQQVVRGDSAAYFCASSQSRDSPYGYTFGSGTRLTVV.

The rearrangement links TRBV19 to TRBJ2-3, with D perhaps TRBD2 (6 bases). Germline CDR1 reads LNHDA; CDR2 reads SQIVND (reference sequence). Trimming pared 3 bases from V and 1 base from J, leaving 11 bases between. This CDR3 region has 15 residues. Here the CDR3 DNA reads TGTGCCAGTAGTATGGGGGGAGGTGGCACAGATACGCAGTATTTT. This sequence encodes CASSMGGGGTDTQYF.

This rearrangement joins TRBV19 to TRBJ2-6, with D unresolved. The CDR3 extends over 15 amino acids. Trimming left V 3 bases short and J 3 bases short, with 9 bases between. Germline CDR1 reads LNHDA; CDR2 reads SQIVND (reference sequence). The CDR3 protein is CASSIVRDGANVLTF. The CDR3 nucleotides read TGTGCCAGTAGTATTGTGAGAGATGGGGCCAACGTCCTGACTTTC.

The rearrangement uses TRBV7-9 and TRBJ1-1, with D unclear. CDR1 and CDR2 from the germline V gene are SEHNR and FQNEAQ (reference sequence). V lost 0 bases and J 3 bases, leaving 8 bases between the germline ends. CDR3 length: 14 residues. The CDR3 DNA sequence: TGTGCCAGCAGCTTAGCGGCTCAAGACACTGAAGCTTTCTTT. Its protein is CASSLAAQDTEAFF.

This rearrangement joins TRBV5-1 to TRBJ2-5, with D perhaps being TRBD1 or TRBD2 (6 bases each). The V gene lost 0 bases and the J gene lost 2 bases, with 8 bases spanning the gap. CDR3 size: 14 residues. Germline V gene sequence: CDR1 SGHRS, CDR2 YFSETQ. The CDR3 sequence: CASSLEGGQETQYF. Here the CDR3 DNA reads TGCGCCAGCAGCTTGGAGGGGGGTCAAGAGACCCAGTACTTC. Together with reference TRBV5-1 and TRBJ2-5, the CDR3 gives the full variable domain: KAGVTQTPRYLIKTRGQQVTLSCSPISGHRSVSWYQQTPGQGLQFLFEYFSETQRNKGNFPGRFSGRQFSNSRSEMNVSTLELGDSALYLCASSLEGGQETQYFGPGTRLLVL.

V gene TRBV7-2 combines with J gene TRBJ2-7, with 9 bases that match TRBD1. This CDR3 comprises 14 residues. V gave up 5 bases and J gave up 6 bases; unmatched junction bases: 8. Germline V gene sequence: CDR1 SGHTA, CDR2 FQGNSA. The CDR3 coding sequence is TGTGCCAGCAGCCCGGGACAGGGTCGGCCCGAGCAGTACTTC. It codes for CASSPGQGRPEQYF.

V is TRBV4-3 and J is TRBJ2-7, with 8 bases that match TRBD1. Germline V CDR1 and CDR2: LGHNA, YSLEER. The V segment lost 1 base and the J segment 3 bases; nucleotides outside the gene matches: 5. The CDR3 is made up of 15 amino acids. The CDR3 protein is CASSQGTGLSYEQYF. DNA for the CDR3: TGCGCCAGCAGCCAAGGGACAGGGCTGAGCTACGAGCAGTACTTC.

This clone was detected only a few times. This chain links TRBV6-6 with TRBJ1-2, with D maybe TRBD1 (6 bases). The CDR3 length is 14 residues. Germline loops: CDR1 MNHNY, CDR2 SVGAGI (reference sequence). V was pared by 6 bases and J by 8 bases, with 19 bases between. CDR3 nucleotides: TGTGCCAGCAGACCCACAGGAGGGGGAGGGGGCTACACCTTC. It specifies CASRPTGGGGGYTF.

This chain uses TRBV2 with TRBJ2-7; D unresolved. Deletions cut 4 bases from V and 4 bases from J, with 5 bases between. Germline values: CDR1 SNHLY, CDR2 FYNNEI. The length of the CDR3 is 11 residues. The CDR3 DNA sequence: TGTGCCAGCAGTGCGGAGTACGAGCAGTACTTC. Translating gives CASSAEYEQYF.

V and J are TRBV5-8 and TRBJ2-5, with 10 bases aligning to TRBD1. Germline loops: CDR1 SGHTS, CDR2 YDEGEE. Germline trimming cut 0 bases from V and 1 base from J; bases unmatched to any gene: 3. This CDR3 is built from 16 residues. The DNA of the CDR3 is TGTGCCAGCAGCTTGGACGGGGACAGGGGCCAAGAGACCCAGTACTTC. Translation gives CASSLDGDRGQETQYF.

This chain's CDR3 is CASSADRELGNTIYF. The CDR3 region has the DNA TGTGCCAGCAGCGCTGACAGGGAGCTTGGAAACACCATATATTTT. V and J are TRBV9 and TRBJ1-3; 7 nucleotides align to TRBD1. The CDR3 is 15 residues long. Germline-derived CDR1 and CDR2 are SGDLS and YYNGEE. V was pared by 3 bases and J by 3 bases, with 6 bases of the junction left unmatched.

V gene TRBV28 combines with J gene TRBJ2-1; weak D call: TRBD1 (6 bases). Germline V gives CDR1 MDHEN, CDR2 SYDVKM. The CDR3 has 10 amino acids. CDR3 nucleotide sequence: TGTGCTACAGAACAGGGTGAGCAGTTCTTC. Its protein is CATEQGEQFF.

The V and J genes are TRBV6-5 and TRBJ1-1, with D perhaps TRBD1 (5 bases). With 6 bases removed from V and 3 bases from J, the gap between germline ends came to 8 bases. CDR1 is MNHEY and CDR2 is SVGAGI in the germline V gene. The CDR3 length is 12 residues. The CDR3 region has the DNA TGTGCCAGCAGGGGACTTTACACTGAAGCTTTCTTT. It codes for CASRGLYTEAFF.

The V and J genes are TRBV18 and TRBJ1-3; TRBD1 matches 7 bases. CDR3 length equals 15 residues. After removal of 6 bases from V and 4 bases from J, the junction contained 9 bases not matched to a gene. Germline V gene sequence: CDR1 KGHSH, CDR2 LQKENI. The CDR3 spells CASSQQGTAGNTIYF. The CDR3 nucleotides read TGTGCCAGCTCTCAACAGGGGACAGCGGGAAACACCATATATTTT.

The chain links TRBV27 to TRBJ2-7; 9 nucleotides line up with TRBD2. Germline V CDR1 and CDR2: MNHEY, SMNVEV (reference sequence). The CDR3 spans 16 residues. V was pared by 2 bases and J by 6 bases, with 11 bases of the junction left unmatched. CDR3 in amino acids: CASSLDPGRGGGEQYF. The CDR3 DNA is TGTGCCAGCAGTTTAGACCCTGGGCGGGGGGGCGGCGAGCAGTACTTC.

The genes are TRBV7-2 and TRBJ1-1; no firm D call. V lost 1 base and J lost 2, with 17 bases in between. This CDR3 has 17 amino acids. Germline V CDR1 and CDR2: SGHTA, FQGNSA. The CDR3 region is CASSLGFRMNYNTEAFF. CDR3 nucleotides: TGTGCCAGCAGCTTAGGGTTCCGGATGAACTATAACACTGAAGCTTTCTTT.

This chain connects TRBV18 to TRBJ2-3; D uncertain. The CDR3 is 13 amino acids. Germline V gene lookup returns CDR1 KGHSH and CDR2 LQKENI. Deletions cut 6 bases from V and 0 bases from J, with 7 bases between. CDR3 nucleotides: TGTGCCAGCTCGAAAGACAGCACAGATACGCAGTATTTT. The encoded protein is CASSKDSTDTQYF.

CDR3: CASSQDRDNYNEQFF. In DNA form, the CDR3 reads TGCGCCAGCAGCCAAGATCGGGACAACTACAATGAGCAGTTCTTC. This sequence joins TRBV4-3 and TRBJ2-1, with D maybe TRBD1 (6 bases). The CDR3 has 15 amino acids. Germline V CDR1 and CDR2: LGHNA, YSLEER. V was clipped by 0 bases and J by 3 bases, with 9 bases between them.